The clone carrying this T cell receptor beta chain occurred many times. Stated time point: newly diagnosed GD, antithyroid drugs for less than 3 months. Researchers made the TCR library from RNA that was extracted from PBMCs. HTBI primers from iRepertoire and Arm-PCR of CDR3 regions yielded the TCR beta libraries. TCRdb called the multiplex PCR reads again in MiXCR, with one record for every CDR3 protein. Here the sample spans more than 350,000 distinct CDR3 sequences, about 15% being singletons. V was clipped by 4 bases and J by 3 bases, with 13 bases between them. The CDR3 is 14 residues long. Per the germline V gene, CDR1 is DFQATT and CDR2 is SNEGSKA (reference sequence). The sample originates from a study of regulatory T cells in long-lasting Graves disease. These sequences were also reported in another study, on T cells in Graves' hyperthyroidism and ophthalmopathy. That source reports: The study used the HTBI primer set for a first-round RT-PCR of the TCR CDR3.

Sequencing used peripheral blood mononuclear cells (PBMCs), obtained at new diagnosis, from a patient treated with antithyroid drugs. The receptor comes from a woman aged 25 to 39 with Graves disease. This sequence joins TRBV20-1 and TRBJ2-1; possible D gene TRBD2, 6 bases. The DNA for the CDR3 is TGCAGTGCTAACAGCGGGTCAAACTACAATGAGCAGTTCTTC. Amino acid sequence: CSANSGSNYNEQFF.